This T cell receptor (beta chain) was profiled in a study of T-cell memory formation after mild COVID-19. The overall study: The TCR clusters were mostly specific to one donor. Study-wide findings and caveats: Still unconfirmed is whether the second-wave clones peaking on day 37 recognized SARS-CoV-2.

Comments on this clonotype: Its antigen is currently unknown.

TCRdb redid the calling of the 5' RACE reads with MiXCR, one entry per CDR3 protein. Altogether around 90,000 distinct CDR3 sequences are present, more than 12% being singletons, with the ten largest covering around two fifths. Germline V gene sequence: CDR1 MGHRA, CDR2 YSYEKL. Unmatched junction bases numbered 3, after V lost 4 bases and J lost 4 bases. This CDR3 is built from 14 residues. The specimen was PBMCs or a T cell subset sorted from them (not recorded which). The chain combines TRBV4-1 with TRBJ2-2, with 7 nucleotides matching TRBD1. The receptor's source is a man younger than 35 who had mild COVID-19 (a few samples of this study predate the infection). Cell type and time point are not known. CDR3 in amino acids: CASSRDSSTGELFF. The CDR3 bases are TGCGCCAGCAGCCGGGACAGCTCCACCGGGGAGCTGTTTTTT.